Given below is one TCR beta chain in context. Its antigen remains undetermined. Base-call qualities are not available, and no considerably larger clone is one nucleotide away. These data come from a study of CD8 T cells in Susac syndrome (dated by TCRdb to between 2018 and 2021). Turning to the overall study: Whether CD8+ T cell activation and differentiation in Susac syndrome was antigen driven was tested using repertoire sequencing. General findings and caveats noted by the study authors: The number of individuals in the TCR sequencing and HLA analysis was acknowledged as relatively small.

RNA was extracted with the RNeasy kit and roughly 0.45 to 1 ug was reverse transcribed using random hexamers. TCR beta CDR3 regions were amplified with the immunoSEQ multiplex PCR assay covering 54 Vbeta and 13 Jbeta segments. To correct PCR amplification bias, a synthetic template baseline was used for both primer optimization and computational correction. On the authors' methods: Reads were annotated to V, D and J genes per IMGT and analyzed with immunoSEQ Analyzer, keeping only productive sequences. To calculate clonality, Shannon entropy was normalized by log2 of the number of productive unique sequences and then subtracted from one. For each patient and control, public and private clones were evaluated within the 100 most prevalent clones. A clone was defined as Susac-specific if it was absent from the healthy and MS cohorts, from over a thousand published viral clones and from other ImmuneACCESS disease sequences. TCRdb reanalyzed the raw reads on its own, using fastp at Q25 for trimming and MiXCR for clone calling, and kept in-frame beta chains. Each CDR3 protein appears once, grouped with its most common genes and DNA. The V and J calls were not made by the authors but by TCRdb's processing. This sample lists roughly 200,000 distinct CDR3 sequences; more than 90% were detected once. The leading ten clones occupy approximately 0.09% of the sample.

Reading the germline V gene gives CDR1 MGHRA and CDR2 YSYEKL. V drops 0 bases and J drops 3 bases, leaving 15 bases in between. Measured from the cysteine to the phenylalanine, the CDR3 is 16 residues long. Here the CDR3 DNA is all that survives: 48 bases in frame from base 1. High-throughput TCR beta sequencing profiled peripheral blood CD8+ and CD4+ T cells from healthy donors, Susac syndrome patients and multiple sclerosis patients. Treatment-naive patients with stable or active relapsing-remitting disease fulfilling revised McDonald criteria were used as multiple sclerosis controls. Bulk CD8+ and CD4+ T cells were purified by magnetic negative isolation, whereas CD8+ TEMRA cells were enriched by FACS. Blood was drawn into EDTA tubes, processed within 24 hours, and PBMCs were isolated by density gradient centrifugation. PBMCs destined for TCR sequencing were cryopreserved in liquid nitrogen and later thawed in a 37 °C water bath. Purity of sorted or isolated CD4+, CD8+ and CD8+ TEMRA cells was at least 90%.

The chain is assembled from TRBV4-1 and TRBJ2-7, with TRBD2 tentatively as D gene (5 bases match). This TCR was sampled from a human donor with multiple sclerosis. Sequences were obtained from CD4+ T cells from PBMCs. The CDR3 here reads CASSQEGGSYGYEQYF. The DNA sequence is as follows: TGCGCCAGCAGCCAAGAAGGAGGCAGTTACGGCTACGAGCAGTACTTC.